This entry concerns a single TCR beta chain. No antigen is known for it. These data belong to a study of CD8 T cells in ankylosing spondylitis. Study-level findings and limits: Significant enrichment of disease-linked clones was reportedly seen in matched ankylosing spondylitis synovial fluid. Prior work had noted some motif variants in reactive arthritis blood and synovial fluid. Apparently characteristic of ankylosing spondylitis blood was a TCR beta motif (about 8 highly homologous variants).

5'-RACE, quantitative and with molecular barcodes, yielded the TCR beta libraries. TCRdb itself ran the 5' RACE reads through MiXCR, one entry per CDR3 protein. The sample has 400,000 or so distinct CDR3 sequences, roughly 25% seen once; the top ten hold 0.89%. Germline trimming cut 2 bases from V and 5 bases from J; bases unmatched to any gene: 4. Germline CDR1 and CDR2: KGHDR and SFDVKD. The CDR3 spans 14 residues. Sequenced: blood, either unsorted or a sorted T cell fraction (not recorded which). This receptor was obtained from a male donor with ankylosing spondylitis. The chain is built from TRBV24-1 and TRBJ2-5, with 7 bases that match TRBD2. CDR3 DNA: TGTGCCACCAGTGATTCCCGGCGGGGGGAGACCCAGTACTTC. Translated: CATSDSRRGETQYF.